The 30 T cell receptor beta chains reported below all come from one sample, sequenced in a study of T cell repertoires in cytomegalovirus infection. TCRdb used MiXCR to reprocess the reads, holding one entry per CDR3 protein. This table has 110,000 to 150,000 distinct CDR3 sequences, about 6.3% appearing once. Sequencing used PBMCs. Receptors originate from a human donor in good health (CMV status not recorded). Some clones in this sample may be carry-over from other donors' samples.

The sample holds many counts of this clonotype. The rearrangement joins TRBV7-2 to TRBJ2-7; 7 positions agree with TRBD2. This CDR3 is 14 amino acids long. Germline values: CDR1 SGHTA, CDR2 FQGNSA. V lost 2 bases, J lost 4 bases, and 5 bases stayed unmatched. The CDR3 DNA reads as TGTGCCAGCAGCTTAAACGCGGGGGAATACGAGCAGTACTTC. Encoded protein: CASSLNAGEYEQYF.

On this clonotype: This likely comes from a read error, as the CDR3 has no conserved phenylalanine or tryptophan at its end. This chain connects TRBV2 to TRBJ2-7; TRBD1 matches at 8 bases. Germline CDR1 reads SNHLY; CDR2 reads FYNNEI. V shed 1 base and J 4 bases; nucleotides not matched to a gene: 6. CDR3 length equals 15 residues. Here the CDR3 DNA reads TGTGCCAGCAGTGAAGACAGGGGGGTGGGATACGAGCAGTACTCC. Its translation is CASSEDRGVGYEQYS.

In this sample, this clonotype turned up many times. This chain's CDR3 is CASSLDPTYGYTF. CDR3 in DNA: TGTGCCAGCAGCTTAGATCCGACCTATGGCTACACCTTC. The J gene is TRBJ1-2, the V gene TRBV7-2; D gene unclear. The CDR3 extends over 13 amino acids. V was pared by 1 base and J by 4 bases, with 7 bases between. The germline V gene encodes CDR1 SGHTA and CDR2 FQGNSA.

In this sample, this clonotype turned up a few times. The chain has TRBV30 and TRBJ2-3; 13 bases are a match to TRBD2. This CDR3 contains 15 residues. Germline CDR1 reads GTSNPN; CDR2 reads SVGIG (reference sequence). J gave up 3 bases and V 6 bases, and 6 bases lay outside the gene matches. The CDR3 sequence is CACRTSGGSTDTQYF. For the CDR3, the DNA is TGTGCCTGCCGGACTAGCGGGGGATCGACAGATACGCAGTATTTT.

This clonotype was seen ten or more times. The rearrangement uses TRBV12-3 or TRBV12-4 and TRBJ1-1; no definite D call. The germline V and J ends were trimmed by 5 bases and 4 bases, with 17 bases remaining between them. The CDR3 is 15 amino acids. In nucleotides, the CDR3 is TGTGCCAGCAGTCCATCCTCCCCTCTGGGCACTGAAGCTTTCTTT. It specifies CASSPSSPLGTEAFF.

The gene calls are TRBV7-9 and TRBJ1-4, with TRBD1 matching 9 bases. The trim removed 5 bases at V and 7 bases at J, leaving 5 bases unmatched. Germline CDR1 is SEHNR and CDR2 is FQNEAQ (reference sequence). The CDR3 totals 14 residues. The CDR3 loop reads CASSTGGGGEKLFF. In DNA, the CDR3 is TGTGCCAGCAGCACAGGGGGCGGTGGTGAAAAACTGTTTTTT.

In its sample, this clonotype was seen a few times. V usage is TRBV29-1 and J usage is TRBJ2-7, with a possible D match to TRBD2 (6 bases). The germline V gene has CDR1 SQVTM and CDR2 ANQGSEA. V was trimmed by 7 bases and J by 3 bases, leaving 16 bases between them. The CDR3 runs to 13 residues. The CDR3 loop is CSARLVASYEQYF. The CDR3 DNA sequence: TGCAGCGCCCGACTAGTCGCCAGCTACGAGCAGTACTTC.

At least ten counts were recorded for this clonotype. The CDR3 loop is CASSLASTQGGEAFF. In DNA form, the CDR3 reads TGTGCCAGCAGCTTAGCGTCAACACAGGGGGGTGAAGCTTTCTTT. This chain connects TRBV7-2 to TRBJ1-1; 8 bases match TRBD1. The length of the CDR3 is 15 residues. Per germline, CDR1 SGHTA and CDR2 FQGNSA. V lost 0 bases and J lost 7; bases outside the gene matches: 7.

This clonotype has ten or more counts. The J gene is TRBJ1-5, the V gene TRBV7-2; 9 nucleotides agree with TRBD1. Germline loops: CDR1 SGHTA, CDR2 FQGNSA. Trimming cost V 0 bases and J 5 bases; bases outside gene matches: 2. The CDR3 is 15 residues long. Written as DNA, the CDR3 is TGTGCCAGCAGCTTAGCGGGACAGGGCTATCAGCCCCAGCATTTT. Translation: CASSLAGQGYQPQHF.

The table lists this clonotype with many counts. This rearrangement joins TRBV7-2 to TRBJ1-5, with D unclear. With 5 bases removed from V and 1 base from J, the gap between germline ends came to 15 bases. This CDR3 comprises 16 residues. Germline lookup yields CDR1 SGHTA and CDR2 FQGNSA. The CDR3 reads CASSQDTTRSNQPQHF. CDR3 bases: TGTGCCAGCAGCCAAGACACCACCCGAAGCAATCAGCCCCAGCATTTT.

This clonotype appeared many times. The rearrangement uses TRBV7-2 and TRBJ1-1; TRBD1 matches 7 bases. V shed 5 bases, J shed 0 bases, and the junction held 6 bases outside the gene matches. The CDR3 consists of 15 residues. Looked up from germline, CDR1 is SGHTA and CDR2 is FQGNSA. In DNA form, the CDR3 reads TGTGCCAGCAGCAGTCCGGGACAGCTGAACACTGAAGCTTTCTTT. It yields the protein CASSSPGQLNTEAFF.

In regard to this clonotype: This may arise from a read error, as a much more abundant clone is one base away. V and J are TRBV12-3 or TRBV12-4 and TRBJ2-2; D perhaps matches TRBD1 (6 bases). V was trimmed by 1 base and J by 5 bases, leaving 14 bases between them. This CDR3 region has 16 residues. The CDR3, as DNA: TGTGCCAGCAGTTTAGAGGACAGTTCGATGACCGGGGAGCTGTTTTTT. This gives the protein CASSLEDSSMTGELFF.

This clonotype appeared many times. CDR3 loop: CASSRQGSQPQHF. In nucleotides, the CDR3 is TGTGCCAGCAGTCGACAGGGGAGTCAGCCCCAGCATTTT. V and J are TRBV6-6 and TRBJ1-5, with TRBD1 matching 8 bases. The V and J ends lost 5 bases and 6 bases, in that order; junction bases with no gene match: 3. The CDR3 has 13 residues. CDR1 and CDR2 from the germline V gene are MNHNY and SVGAGI (reference sequence).

This clonotype was recorded at least ten times. This chain connects TRBV20-1 to TRBJ2-2; no clear D gene. CDR1 and CDR2 from the germline V gene are DFQATT and SNEGSKA (reference sequence). The CDR3 spans 13 residues. V lost 2 bases, J lost 4 bases, and 8 bases lay in between. CDR3 loop: CSARLVGTGELFF. The CDR3 region has the DNA TGCAGTGCTAGACTAGTAGGCACCGGGGAGCTGTTTTTT.

At least ten counts were recorded for this clonotype. This chain joins TRBV28 and TRBJ2-3; TRBD2 matches at 9 bases. The trim removed 0 bases at V and 2 bases at J, leaving 3 bases unmatched. CDR1 is MDHEN, CDR2 SYDVKM, per germline. CDR3 size: 16 residues. The CDR3 coding sequence is TGTGCCAGCAGTTTATGGCGGGGGGGCGCCACAGATACGCAGTATTTT. This gives the protein CASSLWRGGATDTQYF.

This clonotype was observed a few times. The genes are TRBV5-1 and TRBJ2-1; tentatively, D is TRBD2 (6 bases). Germline CDR1 is SGHRS and CDR2 is YFSETQ. This CDR3 is built from 15 residues. V shed 3 bases and J shed 3 bases, with 13 bases lying between them. The CDR3 is CASSWMGSGYNEQFF. The DNA for the CDR3 is TGCGCCAGCAGCTGGATGGGTAGCGGCTACAATGAGCAGTTCTTC. The whole variable domain, filled in from reference TRBV5-1 and TRBJ2-1, reads KAGVTQTPRYLIKTRGQQVTLSCSPISGHRSVSWYQQTPGQGLQFLFEYFSETQRNKGNFPGRFSGRQFSNSRSEMNVSTLELGDSALYLCASSWMGSGYNEQFFGPGTRLTVL.

This clonotype was seen at least ten times. The rearrangement links TRBV7-2 to TRBJ1-2, with D perhaps matching TRBD1 (5 bases). The CDR3 runs to 13 residues. Trimming pared 5 bases from V and 8 bases from J, leaving 15 bases between. In germline, CDR1 is SGHTA, CDR2 FQGNSA. This CDR3 reads CASSPAGGKGYTF. CDR3 DNA: TGTGCCAGCAGCCCCGCGGGGGGTAAGGGCTACACCTTC.

This chain connects TRBV19 to TRBJ1-1; no clear D. V was clipped by 1 base and J by 4 bases, with 7 bases between them. Germline V gene sequence: CDR1 LNHDA, CDR2 SQIVND (reference sequence). The CDR3 extends over 13 amino acids. The CDR3 sequence is CASSIGRTTEAFF. CDR3 DNA sequence: TGTGCCAGTAGTATAGGGAGAACCACTGAAGCTTTCTTT.

This clonotype has at least ten counts. CDR3 amino acids: CASSQNIASYNEQFF. The CDR3 nucleotides are TGTGCCAGCAGCCAGAACATAGCCTCCTACAATGAGCAGTTCTTC. The gene calls are TRBV6-2 or TRBV6-3 and TRBJ2-1, with D unresolved. Trimming stripped 6 bases from V and 0 bases from J, with 12 bases between. The germline CDR1 and CDR2 sequences are MNHEY and SVGEGT. The CDR3 runs to 15 residues.

This clonotype has a count of ten or more. This chain joins TRBV7-2 and TRBJ1-5; no clear D. Looked up from germline, CDR1 is SGHTA and CDR2 is FQGNSA. Between the trimmed V and J ends, which lost 0 bases and 3 bases, there was a span of 12 bases. This CDR3 contains 16 residues. The CDR3 protein is CASSLALGRNNQPQHF. The CDR3 nucleotides are TGTGCCAGCAGCTTAGCACTCGGGCGCAACAATCAGCCCCAGCATTTT.

The sample holds many counts of this clonotype. The V call is TRBV24-1, the J call TRBJ1-2, with unresolved D. Germline CDR1 reads KGHDR; CDR2 reads SFDVKD. V was cut by 1 base and J by 5 bases, with 10 bases left in between. This CDR3 is 14 amino acids long. This CDR3 reads CATSDFGQSYGYTF. CDR3 DNA sequence: TGTGCCACCAGTGATTTTGGTCAGAGTTATGGCTACACCTTC.

The chain couples TRBV7-2 to TRBJ1-2, with D tentatively TRBD1 (6 bases). In germline, CDR1 is SGHTA, CDR2 FQGNSA. V was trimmed by 5 bases and J by 5 bases, leaving 18 bases between them. The CDR3 totals 15 residues. CDR3 nucleotides: TGTGCCAGCAGCCCCCACGGGGGCACGAAATATGGCTACACCTTC. Translating it yields CASSPHGGTKYGYTF.

The chain links TRBV7-6 to TRBJ1-1; TRBD1 aligns across 7 bases. V lost 4 bases and J lost 7; bases outside the gene matches: 9. CDR1 and CDR2 from the germline V gene are SGHVS and FNYEAQ. The CDR3 has 14 amino acids. As DNA, the CDR3 is TGTGCCAGCAGCTCCGCAGGGGGGAGAGGTGAAGCTTTCTTT. Translated: CASSSAGGRGEAFF.

This clonotype was observed many times. CDR3 region: CASSSRRSTEAFF. DNA for the CDR3: TGTGCCAGTAGTTCTAGACGCTCTACCGAAGCTTTCTTT. The chain links TRBV19 to TRBJ1-1, with no clear D. V was cut by 5 bases and J by 8 bases, with 15 bases left in between. CDR1 is LNHDA and CDR2 is SQIVND in the germline V gene (reference sequence). The CDR3 loop spans 13 amino acids.

This clonotype appeared many times. The CDR3 nucleotides read TGTGCCAGCTCACCCCGTGGACAGCCTAGTAATTCACCCCTCCACTTT. Its protein is CASSPRGQPSNSPLHF. The V and J genes are TRBV18 and TRBJ1-6, with D maybe TRBD1 (6 bases). V lost 3 bases, J lost 6 bases, and 15 bases lay in between. Germline V CDR1 and CDR2: KGHSH, LQKENI. This CDR3 region has 16 residues.

This sequence joins TRBV6-1 and TRBJ2-7; D gene ambiguous. Germline CDR1 reads MNHNS; CDR2 reads SASEGT. Trimming shortened V by 7 bases and J by 3 bases, and 13 bases separated the two germline ends. The CDR3 spans 13 residues. In nucleotides, the CDR3 is TGTGCCAGCAACCGCCGGACGGTCTACGAGCAGTACTTC. Its translation: CASNRRTVYEQYF.

This clonotype occurred many times. CDR3 nucleotide sequence: TGTGCCAGCAGCTTAAAGGGACTAGCGGGGGTTGAGCAGTTCTTC. Amino acids: CASSLKGLAGVEQFF. The V and J genes are TRBV7-6 and TRBJ2-1; TRBD2 agrees at 14 bases. V lost 2 bases to trimming and J lost 9 bases; unmatched junction nucleotides: 3. The CDR3 totals 15 residues. The germline CDR1 and CDR2 sequences are SGHVS and FNYEAQ. The variable domain in full, completed from reference TRBV7-6 and TRBJ2-1, reads GAGVSQSPRYKVTKRGQDVALRCDPISGHVSLYWYRQALGQGPEFLTYFNYEAQQDKSGLPNDRFSAERPEGSISTLTIQRTEQRDSAMYRCASSLKGLAGVEQFFGPGTRLTVL.

The rearrangement links TRBV29-1 to TRBJ1-1, with a possible D match to TRBD1 (6 bases). The CDR3 is 14 residues long. Between the trimmed V and J ends, which lost 2 bases and 0 bases, there was a span of 10 bases. The V gene's germline CDR1 is SQVTM and CDR2 ANQGSEA. CDR3: CSVERGGVNTEAFF. CDR3 DNA sequence: TGCAGCGTTGAAAGGGGGGGGGTGAACACTGAAGCTTTCTTT.

This clonotype was found many times. This chain links TRBV7-2 with TRBJ2-5; 9 bases match TRBD2. The CDR3 sequence is 15 residues long. J lost 1 base, V lost 5 bases, and 5 bases had no gene match. The germline CDR1 and CDR2 sequences are SGHTA and FQGNSA. CDR3 residues: CASSRAGGPQETQYF. In DNA form, the CDR3 reads TGTGCCAGCAGCCGAGCGGGGGGACCCCAAGAGACCCAGTACTTC.

Written as DNA, the CDR3 is TGCAGTGCTAGCGGCAGAACTCCTACCTACGAGCAGTACTTC. This encodes CSASGRTPTYEQYF. The chain uses TRBV20-1 and TRBJ2-7, with D hard to call. Germline V gene sequence: CDR1 DFQATT, CDR2 SNEGSKA (reference sequence). V gave up 3 bases and J gave up 2 bases, with 14 bases separating them. The CDR3 contains 14 residues.